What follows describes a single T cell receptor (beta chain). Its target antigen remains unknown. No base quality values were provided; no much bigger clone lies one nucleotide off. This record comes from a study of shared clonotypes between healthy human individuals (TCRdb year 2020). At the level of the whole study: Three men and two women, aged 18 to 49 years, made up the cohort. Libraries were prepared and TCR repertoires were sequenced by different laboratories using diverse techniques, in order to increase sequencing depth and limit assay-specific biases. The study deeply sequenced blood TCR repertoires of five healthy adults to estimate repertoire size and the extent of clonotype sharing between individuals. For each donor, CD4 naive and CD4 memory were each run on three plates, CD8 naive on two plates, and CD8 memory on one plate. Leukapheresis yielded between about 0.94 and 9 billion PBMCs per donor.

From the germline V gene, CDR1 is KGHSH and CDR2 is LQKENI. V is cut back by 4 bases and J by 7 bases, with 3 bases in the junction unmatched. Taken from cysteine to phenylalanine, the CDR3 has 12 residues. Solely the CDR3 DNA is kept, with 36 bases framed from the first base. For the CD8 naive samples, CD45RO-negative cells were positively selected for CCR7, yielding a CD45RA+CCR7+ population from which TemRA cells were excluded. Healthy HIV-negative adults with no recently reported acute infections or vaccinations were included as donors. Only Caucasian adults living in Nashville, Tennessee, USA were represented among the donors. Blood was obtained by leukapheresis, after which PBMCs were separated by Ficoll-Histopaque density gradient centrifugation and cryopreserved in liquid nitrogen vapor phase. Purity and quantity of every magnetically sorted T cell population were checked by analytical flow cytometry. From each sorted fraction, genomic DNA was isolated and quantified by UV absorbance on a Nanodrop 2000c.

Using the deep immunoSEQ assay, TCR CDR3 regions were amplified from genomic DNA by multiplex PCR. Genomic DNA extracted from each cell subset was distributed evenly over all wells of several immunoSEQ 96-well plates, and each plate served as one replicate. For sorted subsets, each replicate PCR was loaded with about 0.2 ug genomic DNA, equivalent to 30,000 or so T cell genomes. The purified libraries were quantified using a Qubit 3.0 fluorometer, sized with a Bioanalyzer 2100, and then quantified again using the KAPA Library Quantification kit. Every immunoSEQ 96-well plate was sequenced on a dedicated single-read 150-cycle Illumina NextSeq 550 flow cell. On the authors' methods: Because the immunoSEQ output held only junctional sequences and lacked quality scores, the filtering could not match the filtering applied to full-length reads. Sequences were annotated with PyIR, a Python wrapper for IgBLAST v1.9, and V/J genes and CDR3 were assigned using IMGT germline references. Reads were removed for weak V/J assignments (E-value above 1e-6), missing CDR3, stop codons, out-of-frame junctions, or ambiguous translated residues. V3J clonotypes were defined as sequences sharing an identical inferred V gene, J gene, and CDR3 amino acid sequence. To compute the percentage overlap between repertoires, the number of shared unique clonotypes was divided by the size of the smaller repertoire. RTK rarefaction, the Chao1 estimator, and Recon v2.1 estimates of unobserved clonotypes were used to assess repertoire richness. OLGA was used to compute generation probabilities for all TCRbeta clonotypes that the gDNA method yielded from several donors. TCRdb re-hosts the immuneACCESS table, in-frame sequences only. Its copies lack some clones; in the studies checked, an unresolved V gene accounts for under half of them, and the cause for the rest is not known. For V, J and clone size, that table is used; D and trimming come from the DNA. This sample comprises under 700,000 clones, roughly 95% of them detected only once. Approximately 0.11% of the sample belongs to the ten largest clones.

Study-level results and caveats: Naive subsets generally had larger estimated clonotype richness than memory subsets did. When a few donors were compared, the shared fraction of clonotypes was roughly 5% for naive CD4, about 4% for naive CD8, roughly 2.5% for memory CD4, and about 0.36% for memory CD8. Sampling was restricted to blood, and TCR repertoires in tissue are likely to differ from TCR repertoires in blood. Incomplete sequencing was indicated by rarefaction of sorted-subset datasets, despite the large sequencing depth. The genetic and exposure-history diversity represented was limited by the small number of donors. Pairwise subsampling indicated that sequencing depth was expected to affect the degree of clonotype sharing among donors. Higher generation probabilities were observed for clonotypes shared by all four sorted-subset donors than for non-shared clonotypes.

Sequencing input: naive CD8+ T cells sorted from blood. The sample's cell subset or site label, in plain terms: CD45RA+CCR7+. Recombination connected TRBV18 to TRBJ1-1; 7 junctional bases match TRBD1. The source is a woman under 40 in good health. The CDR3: CASSLGDSEAFF. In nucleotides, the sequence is TGTGCCAGCTCACTAGGGGACAGTGAAGCTTTCTTT.